The clone carrying this T cell receptor beta chain was counted at least ten times. Its antigen is not known. Together with a sample-barcoded 5' primer, a J-beta primer mix was included in a second PCR lasting roughly 6 to 12 cycles. Each CDR3 protein gets one entry after TCRdb re-called the 5' RACE reads with MiXCR. The sample holds roughly 680,000 distinct CDR3 sequences, under 25% seen once. This CDR3 has 14 residues. The V end lost 0 bases, the J end lost 1 base, and 6 bases lay between the germline ends. Germline CDR1 SGHTA, CDR2 FQGNSA. This specimen comes from a study of blood T cells in healthy people across ages. Findings and limits, study-wide: Fewer expanded clones and more diversity marked long-lived versus aged donors.

Sequencing was performed on blood. The TCR originated in a man between 70 and 80 years old in good health. V gene TRBV7-2 combines with J gene TRBJ2-5; D unresolved. Written as DNA, the CDR3 is TGTGCCAGCAGCTTAGCGTCCCCCCAAGAGACCCAGTACTTC. Its protein product is CASSLASPQETQYF.